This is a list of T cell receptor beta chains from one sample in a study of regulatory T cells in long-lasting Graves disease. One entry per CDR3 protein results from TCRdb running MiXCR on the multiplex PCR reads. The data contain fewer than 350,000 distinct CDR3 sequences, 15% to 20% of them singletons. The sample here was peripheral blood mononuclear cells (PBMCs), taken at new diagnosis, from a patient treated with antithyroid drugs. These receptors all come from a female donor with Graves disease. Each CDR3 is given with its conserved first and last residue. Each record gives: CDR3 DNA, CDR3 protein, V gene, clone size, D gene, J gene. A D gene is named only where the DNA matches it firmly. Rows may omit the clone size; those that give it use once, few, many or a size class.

DNA: TGTGCCAGCAGCCAAGATTCCCGGCCCGGGGAGACCCAGTACTTC
CDR3: CASSQDSRPGETQYF
V: TRBV14
size: few
D: .
J: TRBJ2-5

DNA: TGTGCCAGCAGTTATCCGACAGGGAGAGGGCAGCCCCAGCATTTT
CDR3: CASSYPTGRGQPQHF
V: TRBV6-2/TRBV6-3
size: .
D: TRBD1
J: TRBJ1-5

DNA: TGCAGTGTCCGGACCCCAATAGGCAAAAACATTCAGTACTTC
CDR3: CSVRTPIGKNIQYF
V: TRBV20-1
size: many
D: .
J: TRBJ2-4

DNA: TGTGCCAGCAGCCGGCCAGGGAGCCCAATTGACAATGAGCAGTTCTTC
CDR3: CASSRPGSPIDNEQFF
V: TRBV3-1
size: many
D: .
J: TRBJ2-1

DNA: TGTGCCAGTAGAAGGGCAGATAGCCAGCCCCAGCATTTT
CDR3: CASRRADSQPQHF
V: TRBV19
size: few
D: .
J: TRBJ1-5

DNA: TGCAGTGCTGATACAGAGGACGGCTCCTACGAGCAGTACTTC
CDR3: CSADTEDGSYEQYF
V: TRBV20-1
size: .
D: .
J: TRBJ2-7

DNA: TGTGCCAGCAGTTTAGGTACCCCGGAGACCCAGTACTTC
CDR3: CASSLGTPETQYF
V: TRBV12-3/TRBV12-4
size: few
D: .
J: TRBJ2-5

DNA: TGTGCCAGCAGCTTCGTTATTGGGGAGGGGAATCAGCCCCAGCATTTT
CDR3: CASSFVIGEGNQPQHF
V: TRBV7-9
size: .
D: .
J: TRBJ1-5

DNA: TGTGCCAGCAGCTCCGAAGGCGACGCCTACAATGAGCAGTTCTTC
CDR3: CASSSEGDAYNEQFF
V: TRBV9
size: many
D: .
J: TRBJ2-1

DNA: TGTGCCAGCAGCCGACAGGGGCACGGCGGGGAGCTGTTTTTT
CDR3: CASSRQGHGGELFF
V: TRBV11-1
size: many
D: TRBD1
J: TRBJ2-2

DNA: TGTGCCAGCAGTTTAATCAACGTGAACACTGAAGCTTTCTTT
CDR3: CASSLINVNTEAFF
V: TRBV28
size: many
D: .
J: TRBJ1-1

DNA: TGTGCCAGCTCAACGGTAGAAAGGGAGCTGTTTTTT
CDR3: CASSTVERELFF
V: TRBV18
size: .
D: .
J: TRBJ2-2

DNA: TGTGCCTGCGACACAGGGGGCGGAATGAGCAATCAGCCCCAGCATTTT
CDR3: CACDTGGGMSNQPQHF
V: TRBV30
size: many
D: TRBD1
J: TRBJ1-5

DNA: TGTGCCAACAGTAAAGCGGGAGTCAGGGATACGCAGTATTTT
CDR3: CANSKAGVRDTQYF
V: TRBV2
size: many
D: TRBD2
J: TRBJ2-3

DNA: TGTGCCAGCAGTTTTGATTACAAAGGGGGTTTTGGCTACGAGCAGTACTTC
CDR3: CASSFDYKGGFGYEQYF
V: TRBV12-3/TRBV12-4
size: many
D: .
J: TRBJ2-7

DNA: TGCGCCAGCAGGACAAGCCGGGACAGGGTGAACATTCAGTACTTC
CDR3: CASRTSRDRVNIQYF
V: TRBV5-1
size: few
D: TRBD1
J: TRBJ2-4

DNA: TGCAGTGCTAGGGGACTTGGACAGGGGACCGACGAGCAGTACTTC
CDR3: CSARGLGQGTDEQYF
V: TRBV20-1
size: .
D: TRBD1
J: TRBJ2-7

DNA: TGTGCCAGCAGCTTAGGGGGGAATCTCGGCAGGTGGAAGACTGAAGCTTTCTTT
CDR3: CASSLGGNLGRWKTEAFF
V: TRBV7-6
size: many
D: .
J: TRBJ1-1

DNA: TGTGCCAGCAGTTTACCGGGGACAGGGGGCAATTCACCCCTCCACTTT
CDR3: CASSLPGTGGNSPLHF
V: TRBV28
size: .
D: TRBD1
J: TRBJ1-6

DNA: TGTGCCAGCAGCGTCCTCGGCGCTGAAAAACTGTTTTTT
CDR3: CASSVLGAEKLFF
V: TRBV7-2
size: many
D: .
J: TRBJ1-4

DNA: TGTGCCAGCAGCTTAGTAGGGGGCAGCACCGGGGAGCTGTTTTTT
CDR3: CASSLVGGSTGELFF
V: TRBV11-2
size: many
D: TRBD1
J: TRBJ2-2

DNA: TGTGCCAGCAGAGAACTAGCGGGGGTTGGTACCCATGAGCAGTTCTTC
CDR3: CASRELAGVGTHEQFF
V: TRBV6-1
size: many
D: TRBD2
J: TRBJ2-1

DNA: TGTGCCAGCAGCCAAGATGCAGGGCGTAAAGATACGCAGTATTTT
CDR3: CASSQDAGRKDTQYF
V: TRBV14
size: .
D: .
J: TRBJ2-3

DNA: TGTGCCAGCAGAGATGGACAGGGGGCTGACAATGAGCAGTTCTTC
CDR3: CASRDGQGADNEQFF
V: TRBV6-1
size: many
D: TRBD1
J: TRBJ2-1

DNA: TGCAGCGTACAGGAGTACAATGAGCAGTTCTTC
CDR3: CSVQEYNEQFF
V: TRBV29-1
size: few
D: .
J: TRBJ2-1

DNA: TGTGCCAGCAGTTTAAGTTTCGGACTAGTTTCCGGGGAGCTGTTTTTT
CDR3: CASSLSFGLVSGELFF
V: TRBV12-3/TRBV12-4
size: many
D: TRBD2
J: TRBJ2-2

DNA: TGCAGCGTTGAAGCAAGAAACGGTAACTATGGCTACACCTTC
CDR3: CSVEARNGNYGYTF
V: TRBV29-1
size: many
D: .
J: TRBJ1-2

DNA: TGTGCCAGCAGCTCCACAGGGGCCCATTACAATGAGCAGTTCTTC
CDR3: CASSSTGAHYNEQFF
V: TRBV28
size: many
D: TRBD1
J: TRBJ2-1

DNA: TGTGCCAGCAGCTTGGAGTTTCAGGGGGGTACGGACACTGAAGCTTTCTTT
CDR3: CASSLEFQGGTDTEAFF
V: TRBV5-6
size: .
D: TRBD1
J: TRBJ1-1

DNA: TGTGCCAGCAGACGTGGTGAGGTCGCGAACACCGGGGAGCTGTTTTTT
CDR3: CASRRGEVANTGELFF
V: TRBV27
size: many
D: .
J: TRBJ2-2

DNA: TGTGCCAGCAGCATACCGGGACTAGTGGTTCAAGAGACCCAGTACTTC
CDR3: CASSIPGLVVQETQYF
V: TRBV5-6
size: many
D: TRBD2
J: TRBJ2-5

DNA: TGTGCCAGCAGTGATCGCAGGGGCGCCTATGGCTACACCTTC
CDR3: CASSDRRGAYGYTF
V: TRBV28
size: many
D: .
J: TRBJ1-2

DNA: TGTGCCAGCAGCTGGGGAAAGGAGACCCAGTACTTC
CDR3: CASSWGKETQYF
V: TRBV7-9
size: few
D: .
J: TRBJ2-5

DNA: TGCGCCAGCAGCCAAGATCCACAGGGTAACTCCGAGCAGTACTTC
CDR3: CASSQDPQGNSEQYF
V: TRBV4-1
size: .
D: .
J: TRBJ2-7

DNA: TGTGCCACCAGCAGAGATCAGGGAATTCATAGCAATCAGCCCCAGCATTTT
CDR3: CATSRDQGIHSNQPQHF
V: TRBV15
size: many
D: .
J: TRBJ1-5

DNA: TGTGCCAGCAGCCTCGGAAGGGCAGAAGAGCAGTACTTC
CDR3: CASSLGRAEEQYF
V: TRBV5-4
size: .
D: .
J: TRBJ2-7